These 18 T cell receptor beta chains share one sample of origin, sequenced in a study of shared clonotypes between healthy human individuals (dated by TCRdb to about 2020). Library construction relied on the immunoSEQ multiplex PCR assay. TCRdb's version of the immuneACCESS table is confined to in-frame rearrangements and falls short of the full clone set. An unresolved V gene accounts for under half of the shortfall where checked; the remainder is of unknown origin. For this sample the table gives 1,100,000 or so clones, of which 75% to 85% were detected only once. The ten largest clones capture roughly 0.56% of the sample. The specimen was memory CD4+ T cells from PBMCs. Explained via the paper, the cell subset or site label denotes: CD45RA-negative fraction. These receptors were taken from a man aged 18 to 29 in good health. Some clones in this sample may be carry-over from other donors' samples.

This CDR3 reads CSVGTNTDTQYF. The CDR3 DNA is TGCAGCGTTGGGACCAACACAGATACGCAGTATTTT. The rearrangement uses TRBV29-1 and TRBJ2-3; no clear D gene. The germline V gene has CDR1 SQVTM and CDR2 ANQGSEA. With 4 bases removed from V and 2 bases from J, the gap between germline ends came to 7 bases. This CDR3 comprises 12 residues.

The chain recombines TRBV9 with TRBJ2-7; 7 positions match TRBD1. CDR3 length equals 14 residues. The germline gives CDR1 SGDLS, CDR2 YYNGEE. V lost 0 bases to trimming and J lost 6 bases; unmatched junction nucleotides: 6. DNA of the CDR3: TGTGCCAGCAGCGTAGACAGGGGTGTCGGCGAGCAGTACTTC. Encoded protein: CASSVDRGVGEQYF.

The chain joins TRBV9 to TRBJ2-2, with D possibly matching TRBD1 (5 bases). Trimming shortened V by 0 bases and J by 6 bases, and 21 bases separated the two germline ends. Germline V lookup: CDR1 SGDLS, CDR2 YYNGEE. This CDR3 contains 18 residues. Here the CDR3 reads CASSVAQGVLSGAGELFF. In DNA, the CDR3 is TGTGCCAGCAGCGTAGCTCAGGGCGTGCTGAGTGGTGCCGGGGAGCTGTTTTTT.

The chain joins TRBV28 to TRBJ1-2, with D possibly TRBD1 on 6 matching bases. This CDR3 spans 17 amino acids. CDR1 is MDHEN, CDR2 SYDVKM, per germline. Deletions cut 3 bases from V and 4 bases from J, with 21 bases between. CDR3 coding DNA: TGTGCCAGCAGTTTGGCAACAGGGCCCACTCTAGGCTATGGCTACACCTTC. Protein product: CASSLATGPTLGYGYTF.

This chain connects TRBV7-8 to TRBJ2-3; maybe TRBD2 (6 bases). Trimming took off 11 bases at V and 6 bases at J, with 18 bases between the two ends. Germline values: CDR1 SGHVS, CDR2 FQNEAQ. The CDR3 sequence is 13 residues long. The CDR3 spells CAAGRDPTDTQYF. The CDR3 DNA sequence: TGTGCCGCGGGGCGGGATCCGACGGATACGCAGTATTTT.

The V gene is TRBV11-1, the J gene TRBJ2-5; TRBD1 matches at 7 bases. The ends lost 2 bases at V and 4 bases at J; junction bases unmatched: 10. CDR3 length: 16 amino acids. Germline V lookup: CDR1 SGHAT, CDR2 FQDESV (reference sequence). The CDR3 protein is CASSLRVAGGAETQYF. CDR3 bases: TGTGCCAGCAGCTTAAGGGTGGCAGGGGGAGCAGAGACCCAGTACTTC.

The chain couples TRBV10-3 to TRBJ1-5, with D possibly being TRBD1 (5 bases). The CDR3 extends over 15 amino acids. V was trimmed by 3 bases and J by 4 bases, leaving 13 bases between them. Germline V CDR1 and CDR2: ENHRY, SYGVKD. The CDR3 bases are TGTGCCATCAGTGACCCGGAGAAGGGGAATCAGCCCCAGCATTTT. The encoded protein is CAISDPEKGNQPQHF.

This chain links TRBV7-2 with TRBJ1-5; D perhaps matches TRBD1 (6 bases). In germline, CDR1 is SGHTA, CDR2 FQGNSA. Between the trimmed V and J ends, which lost 5 bases and 3 bases, there was a span of 14 bases. This CDR3 contains 15 residues. CDR3 coding DNA: TGTGCCAGCAGCCCGGACAGCCCATACAATCAGCCCCAGCATTTT. This encodes CASSPDSPYNQPQHF.

Comments on this clone: A single base separates this from a much larger clone, so it may be a read error. Other DNA sequences within the sample encode an identical CDR3. V usage is TRBV11-2 and J usage is TRBJ2-1; the D is unclear. V was pared by 1 base and J by 5 bases, with 6 bases between. Germline V gene sequence: CDR1 SGHAT, CDR2 FQNNGV. The CDR3 sequence is 13 residues long. In DNA, the CDR3 is TGTGCCAGCAGCTTAGGGCAAAACAATGAGCAGTTCTTC. Its translation: CASSLGQNNEQFF.

The chain combines TRBV5-1 with TRBJ2-3; D gene uncertain. The V and J ends lost 4 bases and 1 base respectively, with 7 bases between them. CDR3 length: 13 residues. CDR1 is SGHRS and CDR2 is YFSETQ in the germline V gene. CDR3 protein: CASSTEGTDTQYF. The CDR3 DNA follows: TGCGCCAGCAGCACCGAGGGCACAGATACGCAGTATTTT.

The gene calls are TRBV5-4 and TRBJ2-7, with TRBD1 matching 9 bases. Trimming at V came to 3 bases and at J to 7 bases, leaving 8 bases not matched to a gene. Germline V gene data show CDR1 as SGHNT and CDR2 as YYREEE (reference sequence). The CDR3 runs to 14 residues. The CDR3, as DNA: TGTGCCAGCAGCTCCCTACAGGGGGCTAGGGAGCAGTACTTC. Translation: CASSSLQGAREQYF.

The rearrangement uses TRBV5-1 and TRBJ1-2; 8 nucleotides line up with TRBD1. Looked up from germline, CDR1 is SGHRS and CDR2 is YFSETQ. With 4 bases clipped from V and 8 bases from J, the junction kept 7 bases outside the gene matches. The CDR3 is 13 residues long. CDR3 DNA: TGCGCCAGCAGCCCGACAGGGGCGGAGGGCTACACCTTC. It specifies CASSPTGAEGYTF.

The genes are TRBV11-3 and TRBJ1-2; a weak D match, TRBD1 (5 bases). The V end lost 5 bases, the J end lost 4 bases, and 23 bases lay between the germline ends. The length of the CDR3 is 17 residues. Per the germline V gene, CDR1 is SGHNT and CDR2 is YENEEA. CDR3 nucleotides: TGTGCCAGCAGCGCCTACCAAGCCGCCGGGGGGATCTATGGCTACACCTTC. It yields the protein CASSAYQAAGGIYGYTF.

The V call is TRBV7-2, the J call TRBJ2-1, with a tentative D call TRBD2 (6 bases). The CDR3 has 15 amino acids. The ends were cut back, 4 bases at V and 10 bases at J, with 20 bases in the middle. Germline CDR1 SGHTA, CDR2 FQGNSA. CDR3 bases: TGTGCCAGCAGCTCGGGGTCCGGCGGGGCTTGGGAGCAGTTCTTC. Residues: CASSSGSGGAWEQFF.

The V call is TRBV19, the J call TRBJ2-3; TRBD1 aligns across 7 bases. Germline lookup yields CDR1 LNHDA and CDR2 SQIVND (reference sequence). V shed 5 bases, J shed 3 bases, and the junction held 5 bases outside the gene matches. CDR3 size: 14 residues. CDR3: CASSPGGGTDTQYF. The CDR3 coding sequence is TGTGCCAGTAGTCCAGGGGGTGGTACAGATACGCAGTATTTT. The full variable domain, in which reference TRBV19 and TRBJ2-3 provide the parts outside the CDR3, is DGGITQSPKYLFRKEGQNVTLSCEQNLNHDAMYWYRQDPGQGLRLIYYSQIVNDFQKGDIAEGYSVSREKKESFPLTVTSAQKNPTAFYLCASSPGGGTDTQYFGPGTRLTVL.

The gene calls are TRBV28 and TRBJ2-5; D ambiguous. Germline loops: CDR1 MDHEN, CDR2 SYDVKM. The CDR3 contains 11 residues. Trimming stripped 2 bases from V and 7 bases from J, with 5 bases between. CDR3 bases: TGTGCCAGCAGTTTAGGCCGGACCCAGTACTTC. Translation gives CASSLGRTQYF. Combining the CDR3 with reference TRBV28 and TRBJ2-5 gives the whole variable domain DVKVTQSSRYLVKRTGEKVFLECVQDMDHENMFWYRQDPGLGLRLIYFSYDVKMKEKGDIPEGYSVSREKKERFSLILESASTNQTSMYLCASSLGRTQYFGPGTRLLVL.

The chain has TRBV30 and TRBJ1-5; D remains ambiguous. V was cut by 1 base and J by 4 bases, with 11 bases left in between. The CDR3 spans 14 residues. The germline V gene has CDR1 GTSNPN and CDR2 SVGIG (reference sequence). CDR3 DNA: TGTGCCTGGAGTGGACTTGAGGGAAATCAGCCCCAGCATTTT. It yields the protein CAWSGLEGNQPQHF.

This chain connects TRBV2 to TRBJ1-3, with 7 positions matching TRBD1. The J segment lost 2 bases and the V segment lost 4 bases, leaving 2 bases of the junction unmatched. The CDR3 covers 14 residues. CDR1 SNHLY and CDR2 FYNNEI come from the germline V gene. Here the CDR3 reads CASSGDRTGNTIYF. The CDR3 DNA is TGTGCCAGCAGTGGGGACAGAACTGGAAACACCATATATTTT. Based on the CDR3 plus reference TRBV2 and TRBJ1-3, the full variable domain is EPEVTQTPSHQVTQMGQEVILRCVPISNHLYFYWYRQILGQKVEFLVSFYNNEISEKSEIFDDQFSVERPDGSNFTLKIRSTKLEDSAMYFCASSGDRTGNTIYFGEGSWLTVV.